One and the same sample provided the 24 T cell receptor beta chains below, sequenced in a study of CD8 T cells in Susac syndrome. Random-hexamer reverse transcription was applied to roughly 0.5 to 1 ug RNA. Each CDR3 protein gets one entry after TCRdb re-called the immunoSEQ multiplex PCR reads with MiXCR. Seen here are hundreds of thousands of distinct CDR3 sequences, 70% to 90% observed once, and the top ten hold about 0.11%. Sequencing was carried out using CD8+ T cells from PBMCs. The source is a human donor with multiple sclerosis.

The chain recombines TRBV10-3 with TRBJ2-7; 7 bases line up with TRBD1. Germline V gene data show CDR1 as ENHRY and CDR2 as SYGVKD. This CDR3 spans 16 amino acids. Trimming cost V 2 bases and J 2 bases; bases outside gene matches: 9. As DNA, the CDR3 is TGTGCCATCAGTGAGACCGGACAGGTCCCGACCTACGAGCAGTACTTC. Its protein product is CAISETGQVPTYEQYF.

This rearrangement joins TRBV11-2 to TRBJ2-7; D not certain. The V end was cut by 7 bases, the J end by 6 bases, with 13 bases between. Germline V gene lookup returns CDR1 SGHAT and CDR2 FQNNGV. This CDR3 is built from 12 residues. CDR3 protein: CASTTGGAEQYF. The DNA for the CDR3 is TGTGCCAGCACCACCGGCGGTGCCGAGCAGTACTTC.

The V and J genes are TRBV29-1 and TRBJ2-7; D is perhaps TRBD1 (5 bases). The germline V gene encodes CDR1 SQVTM and CDR2 ANQGSEA. This CDR3 has 15 amino acids. V was pared by 0 bases and J by 2 bases, with 14 bases between. The DNA for the CDR3 is TGCAGCGTTGAAGATGGGGCCGAGGCGGCCTACGAGCAGTACTTC. Protein sequence: CSVEDGAEAAYEQYF.

The chain joins TRBV7-9 to TRBJ2-5, with D uncertain. The CDR3 totals 15 residues. Germline V gene lookup returns CDR1 SEHNR and CDR2 FQNEAQ (reference sequence). V lost 5 bases to trimming and J lost 4 bases, with 17 bases between them. The CDR3 is CASSHSVAEAETQYF. CDR3 DNA sequence: TGTGCCAGCAGCCATTCGGTCGCGGAAGCAGAGACCCAGTACTTC. Combining the CDR3 with reference TRBV7-9 and TRBJ2-5 gives the whole variable domain DTGVSQNPRHKITKRGQNVTFRCDPISEHNRLYWYRQTLGQGPEFLTYFQNEAQLEKSRLLSDRFSAERPKGSFSTLEIQRTEQGDSAMYLCASSHSVAEAETQYFGPGTRLLVL.

This sequence joins TRBV9 and TRBJ2-1; D is ambiguous. Deletions cut 0 bases from V and 6 bases from J, with 4 bases between. CDR1 is SGDLS, CDR2 YYNGEE, per germline. This CDR3 is built from 12 residues. For the CDR3, the DNA is TGTGCCAGCAGCGTAGCTTTCAATGAGCAGTTCTTC. Translated, it gives CASSVAFNEQFF.

This rearrangement joins TRBV7-9 to TRBJ2-7, with 8 bases identical to TRBD1. The junction had 11 bases not matched to a gene; V was cut back by 6 bases and J by 4 bases. The CDR3 length is 15 residues. Germline CDR1 is SEHNR and CDR2 is FQNEAQ (reference sequence). The CDR3 nucleotides read TGTGCCAGCAGTTCCGGGACAGGTAGACTATACGAGCAGTACTTC. Amino acid sequence: CASSSGTGRLYEQYF.

This rearrangement joins TRBV5-6 to TRBJ2-1, with 9 bases fitting TRBD1. The CDR3 is 16 amino acids. CDR1 and CDR2 (germline): SGHDT, YYEEEE. The trim removed 5 bases at V and 8 bases at J, leaving 14 bases unmatched. The CDR3 sequence is CASRERGTGSYDEQFF. The CDR3, as DNA: TGTGCCAGCAGAGAGAGGGGGACAGGGTCATACGATGAGCAGTTCTTC. The full variable domain, rest sourced from reference TRBV5-6 and TRBJ2-1, is DAGVTQSPTHLIKTRGQQVTLRCSPKSGHDTVSWYQQALGQGPQFIFQYYEEEERQRGNFPDRFSGHQFPNYSSELNVNALLLGDSALYLCASRERGTGSYDEQFFGPGTRLTVL.

V usage is TRBV7-9 and J usage is TRBJ2-1, with 7 bases that match TRBD2. Germline V gives CDR1 SEHNR, CDR2 FQNEAQ (reference sequence). The CDR3 totals 12 residues. V was pared by 8 bases and J by 5 bases, with 3 bases of the junction left unmatched. The CDR3 reads CASRDYHNEQFF. The CDR3 region has the DNA TGTGCCAGCCGGGACTACCACAATGAGCAGTTCTTC.

The chain is built from TRBV20-1 and TRBJ1-1, with D perhaps TRBD1 (6 bases). Germline CDR1 reads DFQATT; CDR2 reads SNEGSKA (reference sequence). The CDR3 has 12 residues. V dropped 1 base and J dropped 5 bases, with 8 bases sitting between them. CDR3 in amino acids: CSARAGDTEAFF. CDR3 in DNA: TGCAGTGCTAGAGCAGGGGATACTGAAGCTTTCTTT.

The CDR3 spells CSVGGLAGVGSYNEQFF. In nucleotides, the CDR3 is TGCAGCGTTGGGGGACTAGCGGGAGTTGGCTCCTACAATGAGCAGTTCTTC. V gene TRBV29-1 combines with J gene TRBJ2-1; TRBD2 agrees at 14 bases. The CDR3 contains 17 residues. From germline, CDR1 is SQVTM and CDR2 ANQGSEA. Trimming cost V 4 bases and J 0 bases; bases outside gene matches: 5.

CDR3 in amino acids: CASSLWGGLKPQDTQYF. The CDR3 region has the DNA TGTGCCAGCAGTTTATGGGGGGGGCTCAAACCCCAGGATACGCAGTATTTT. V gene TRBV28 combines with J gene TRBJ2-3, with D maybe TRBD2 (7 bases). Germline CDR1 and CDR2: MDHEN and SYDVKM. This CDR3 contains 17 residues. The V gene lost 0 bases and the J gene lost 6 bases, with 19 bases spanning the gap.

V is TRBV27 and J is TRBJ2-1; D gene unclear. The V end was cut by 3 bases, the J end by 8 bases, with 17 bases between. The CDR3 sequence is 15 residues long. Germline-derived CDR1 and CDR2 are MNHEY and SMNVEV (reference sequence). CDR3 sequence (DNA): TGTGCCAGCAGTTTGGGCCCCCCACTTAACGATGAGCAGTTCTTC. Its translation is CASSLGPPLNDEQFF.

The chain joins TRBV14 to TRBJ2-1, with D possibly being TRBD2 (5 bases). Germline CDR1 SGHDN, CDR2 FVKESK. The V end was cut by 5 bases, the J end by 1 base, with 12 bases between. This CDR3 is built from 15 residues. The CDR3 loop is CASSFTEGSYNEQFF. The CDR3 nucleotides are TGTGCCAGCAGCTTTACTGAGGGATCCTACAATGAGCAGTTCTTC.

The chain couples TRBV6-6 to TRBJ2-1; 8 bases match TRBD2. The CDR3 contains 15 residues. Germline lookup yields CDR1 MNHNY and CDR2 SVGAGI (reference sequence). The ends lost 6 bases at V and 3 bases at J; junction bases unmatched: 7. The CDR3 DNA reads TGTGCCAGCAGCCCGAGCGGGAGAAACTACAATGAGCAGTTCTTC. It is translated as CASSPSGRNYNEQFF.

The chain links TRBV28 to TRBJ2-5, with unresolved D. Gene TRBJ2-1 matches the end of the DNA better, so the J call may be wrong. There are 11 residues in the CDR3. Germline V gene sequence: CDR1 MDHEN, CDR2 SYDVKM. The CDR3 coding sequence is TGTGCCAGCAGTTTTTGGTTGGGCCAGTTCTTC. It yields the protein CASSFWLGQFF.

The CDR3, as DNA: TGTGCCAGCACCCCCTCGGCTTTTTTAGATACGCAGTATTTT. It codes for CASTPSAFLDTQYF. The genes are TRBV6-1 and TRBJ2-3; no firm D call. From germline, CDR1 is MNHNS and CDR2 SASEGT. The CDR3 runs to 14 residues. Trimming took off 7 bases at V and 5 bases at J, with 16 bases between the two ends.

Here the CDR3 DNA reads TGTGCCAGCAGTGAACTCGCCATTTGGTACCAAGAGACCCAGTACTTC. As protein: CASSELAIWYQETQYF. The chain uses TRBV6-1 and TRBJ2-5, with D hard to call. The CDR3 loop spans 16 amino acids. CDR1 is MNHNS and CDR2 is SASEGT in the germline V gene. V lost 2 bases and J 0 bases, leaving 13 bases between the germline ends.

This clonotype was recorded a few times. The CDR3 is CASSPRTGGSGANVLTF. In DNA form, the CDR3 reads TGTGCCAGTAGCCCCCGGACAGGGGGCTCTGGGGCCAACGTCCTGACTTTC. This chain connects TRBV19 to TRBJ2-6, with 10 bases fitting TRBD1. After removal of 6 bases from V and 0 bases from J, the junction contained 5 bases not matched to a gene. Germline lookup yields CDR1 LNHDA and CDR2 SQIVND (reference sequence). The CDR3 is made up of 17 amino acids.

The gene calls are TRBV7-9 and TRBJ1-5; D might be TRBD1 (6 bases). Germline-derived CDR1 and CDR2 are SEHNR and FQNEAQ (reference sequence). V shed 5 bases and J shed 7 bases, with 12 bases lying between them. There are 13 residues in the CDR3. The CDR3 coding sequence is TGTGCCAGCAGCCCGAGGGGGGAACAGCCCCAGCATTTT. Its protein product is CASSPRGEQPQHF.

The chain carries TRBV12-3 or TRBV12-4 and TRBJ2-6; D not certain. The V end was cut by 8 bases, the J end by 2 bases, with 7 bases between. This CDR3 is built from 13 residues. In DNA, the CDR3 is TGTGCCAGCCAGTTTGCTGGGGCCAACGTCCTGACTTTC. Amino acid sequence: CASQFAGANVLTF.

The V and J genes are TRBV27 and TRBJ2-1; 14 bases line up with TRBD2. The CDR3 length is 16 residues. Germline values: CDR1 MNHEY, CDR2 SMNVEV (reference sequence). Trimming took 0 bases from V and 7 from J; bases not matched to a gene: 2. CDR3 region: CASSLSWTSGGNEQFF. CDR3 nucleotides: TGTGCCAGCAGTTTATCCTGGACTAGCGGGGGGAATGAGCAGTTCTTC.

This sequence joins TRBV9 and TRBJ1-5; perhaps TRBD1 as D (5 bases). CDR1 SGDLS and CDR2 YYNGEE come from the germline V gene. The CDR3 loop spans 14 amino acids. V gave up 4 bases and J gave up 7 bases, with 15 bases separating them. The CDR3 coding sequence is TGTGCCAGCAGCCGCGTGGGGACCGGCCAGCCCCAGCATTTT. It codes for CASSRVGTGQPQHF.

The chain is built from TRBV27 and TRBJ1-1; TRBD1 aligns across 7 bases. The CDR3 extends over 13 amino acids. The junction had 4 bases not matched to a gene; V was cut back by 6 bases and J by 3 bases. Germline CDR1 MNHEY, CDR2 SMNVEV (reference sequence). This CDR3 is CASRPGGYTEAFF. In DNA, the CDR3 is TGTGCCAGCAGGCCAGGGGGTTACACTGAAGCTTTCTTT.

This chain links TRBV9 with TRBJ2-2; 9 bases align to TRBD1. Per the germline V gene, CDR1 is SGDLS and CDR2 is YYNGEE. This CDR3 region has 17 residues. Trimming at V came to 3 bases and at J to 2 bases, leaving 8 bases not matched to a gene. The CDR3 spells CASSARTGGPNTGELFF. In DNA form, the CDR3 reads TGTGCCAGCAGCGCCCGAACAGGGGGCCCTAACACCGGGGAGCTGTTTTTT.